This T cell receptor (beta chain) derives from a study of PD-1 blockade in classical Hodgkin lymphoma. Study conclusions and caveats: Complete responders' diversity at baseline resembled that of newly diagnosed patients. Only CD4+ TCR diversity, not CD8+, had risen significantly by C4D1.

Only in-frame clones appear in the TCRdb table, and some are missing; sequencing was by immunoSEQ multiplex PCR. The data hold some 15,000 clones, with around 82% observed a single time. Relapse was seen in all patients after autologous stem cell transplantation, and brentuximab vedotin exposure was variable. About this clone itself: Its antigen remains unknown.

Germline V CDR1 and CDR2: MNHNY, SVGAGI (reference sequence). After removal of 11 bases from V and 4 bases from J, the junction contained 14 bases not matched to a gene. CDR3 size: 15 residues. The rearrangement joins TRBV6-6 to TRBJ2-5; 9 bases line up with TRBD1. This specimen was peripheral blood mononuclear cells (PBMCs), taken before the second cycle of nivolumab. The sequence was obtained from a human donor with classical Hodgkin lymphoma. Here the CDR3 DNA reads TGTGCCGGACAACAGGGGGCTAGCCCCCTAGAGACCCAGTACTTC. This gives the protein CAGQQGASPLETQYF.